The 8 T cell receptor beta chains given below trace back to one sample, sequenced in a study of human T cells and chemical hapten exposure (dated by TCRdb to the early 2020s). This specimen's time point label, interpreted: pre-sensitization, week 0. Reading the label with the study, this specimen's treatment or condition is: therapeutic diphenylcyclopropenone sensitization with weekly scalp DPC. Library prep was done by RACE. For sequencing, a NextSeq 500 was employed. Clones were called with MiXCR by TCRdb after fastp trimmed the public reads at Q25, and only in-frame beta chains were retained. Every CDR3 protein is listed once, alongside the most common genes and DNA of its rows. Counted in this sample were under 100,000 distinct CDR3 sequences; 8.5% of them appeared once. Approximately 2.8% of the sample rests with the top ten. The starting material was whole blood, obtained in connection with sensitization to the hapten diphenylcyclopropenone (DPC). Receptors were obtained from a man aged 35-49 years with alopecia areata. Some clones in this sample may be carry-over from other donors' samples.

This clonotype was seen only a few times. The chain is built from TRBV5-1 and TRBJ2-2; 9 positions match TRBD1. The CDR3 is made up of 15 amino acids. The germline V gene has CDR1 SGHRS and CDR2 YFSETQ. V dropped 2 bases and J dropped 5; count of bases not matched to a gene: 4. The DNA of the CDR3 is TGCGCCAGCAGCTTACCGGGACAGGGTACCGGGGAGCTGTTTTTT. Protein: CASSLPGQGTGELFF.

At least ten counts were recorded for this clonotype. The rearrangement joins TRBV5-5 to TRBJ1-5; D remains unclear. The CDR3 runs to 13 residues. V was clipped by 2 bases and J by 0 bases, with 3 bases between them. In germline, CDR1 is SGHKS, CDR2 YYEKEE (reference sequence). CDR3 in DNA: TGTGCCAGCAGCTTAATTAGCAATCAGCCCCAGCATTTT. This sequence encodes CASSLISNQPQHF.

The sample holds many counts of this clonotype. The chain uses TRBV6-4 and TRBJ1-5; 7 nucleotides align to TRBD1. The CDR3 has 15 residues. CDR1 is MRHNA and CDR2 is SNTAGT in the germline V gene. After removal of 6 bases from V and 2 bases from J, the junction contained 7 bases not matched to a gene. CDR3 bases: TGTGCCAGCAGCGACAGGGAAGGGGGCAATCAGCCCCAGCATTTT. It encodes CASSDREGGNQPQHF.

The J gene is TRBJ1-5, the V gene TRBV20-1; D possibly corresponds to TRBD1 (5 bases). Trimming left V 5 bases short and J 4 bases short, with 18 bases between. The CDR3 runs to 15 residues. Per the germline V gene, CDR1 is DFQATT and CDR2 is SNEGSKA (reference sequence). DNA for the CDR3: TGCAGTGCTTCCCATCCCCGGGACGGAAATCAGCCCCAGCATTTT. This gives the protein CSASHPRDGNQPQHF.

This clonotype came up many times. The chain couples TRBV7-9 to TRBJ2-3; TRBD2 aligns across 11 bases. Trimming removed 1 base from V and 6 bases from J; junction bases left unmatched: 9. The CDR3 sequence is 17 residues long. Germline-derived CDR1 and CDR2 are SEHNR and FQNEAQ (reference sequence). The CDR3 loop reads CASSLVGLAGPRDTQYF. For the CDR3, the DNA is TGTGCCAGCAGCTTAGTTGGACTAGCGGGCCCTAGGGATACGCAGTATTTT.

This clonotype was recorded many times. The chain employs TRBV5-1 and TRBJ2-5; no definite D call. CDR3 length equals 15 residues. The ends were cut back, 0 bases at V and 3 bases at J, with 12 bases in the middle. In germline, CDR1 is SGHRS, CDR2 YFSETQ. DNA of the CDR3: TGCGCCAGCAGCTTGGCAGACGACTTCAAAGAGACCCAGTACTTC. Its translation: CASSLADDFKETQYF. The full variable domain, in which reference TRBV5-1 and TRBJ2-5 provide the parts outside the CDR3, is KAGVTQTPRYLIKTRGQQVTLSCSPISGHRSVSWYQQTPGQGLQFLFEYFSETQRNKGNFPGRFSGRQFSNSRSEMNVSTLELGDSALYLCASSLADDFKETQYFGPGTRLLVL.

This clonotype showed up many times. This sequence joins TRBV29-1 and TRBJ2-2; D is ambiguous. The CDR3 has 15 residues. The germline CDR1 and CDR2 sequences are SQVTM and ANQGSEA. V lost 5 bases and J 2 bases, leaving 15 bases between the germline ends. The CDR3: CSVNFGSVNTGELFF. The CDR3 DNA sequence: TGCAGCGTTAACTTCGGAAGTGTAAACACCGGGGAGCTGTTTTTT.

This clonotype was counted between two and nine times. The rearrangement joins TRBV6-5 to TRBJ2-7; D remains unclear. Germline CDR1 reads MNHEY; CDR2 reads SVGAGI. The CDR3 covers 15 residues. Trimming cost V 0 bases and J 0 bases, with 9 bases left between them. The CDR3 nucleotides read TGTGCCAGCAGTTACTCGAATTCTGGCTCCTACGAGCAGTACTTC. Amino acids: CASSYSNSGSYEQYF.